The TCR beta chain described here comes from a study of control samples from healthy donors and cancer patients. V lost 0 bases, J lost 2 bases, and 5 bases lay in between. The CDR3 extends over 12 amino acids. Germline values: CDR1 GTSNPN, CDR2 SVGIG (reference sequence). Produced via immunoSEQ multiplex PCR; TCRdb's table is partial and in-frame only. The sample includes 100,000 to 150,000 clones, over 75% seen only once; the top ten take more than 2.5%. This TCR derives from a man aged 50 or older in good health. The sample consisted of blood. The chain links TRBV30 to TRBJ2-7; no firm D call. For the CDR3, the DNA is TGTGCCTGGAGTGTGGGCACCTACGAGCAGTACTTC. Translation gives CAWSVGTYEQYF. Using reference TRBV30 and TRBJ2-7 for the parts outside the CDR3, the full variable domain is SQTIHQWPATLVQPVGSPLSLECTVEGTSNPNLYWYRQAAGRGLQLLFYSVGIGQISSEVPQNLSASRPQDRQFILSSKKLLLSDSGFYLCAWSVGTYEQYFGPGTRLTVT.